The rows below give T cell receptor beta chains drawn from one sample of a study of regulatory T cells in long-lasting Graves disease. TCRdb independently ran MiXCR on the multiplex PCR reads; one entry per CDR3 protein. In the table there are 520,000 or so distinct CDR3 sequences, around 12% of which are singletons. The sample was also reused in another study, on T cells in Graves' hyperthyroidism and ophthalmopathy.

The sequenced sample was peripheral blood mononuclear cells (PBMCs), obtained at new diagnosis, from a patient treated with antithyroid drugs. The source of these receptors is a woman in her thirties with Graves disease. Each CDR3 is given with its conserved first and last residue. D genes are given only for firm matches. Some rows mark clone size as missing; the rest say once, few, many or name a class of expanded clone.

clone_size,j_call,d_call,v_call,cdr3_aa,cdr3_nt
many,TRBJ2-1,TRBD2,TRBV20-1,CSARGQREGEYNEQFF,TGCAGTGCTAGAGGACAGCGGGAGGGAGAATACAATGAGCAGTTCTTC
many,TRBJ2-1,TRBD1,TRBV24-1,CATSDQPGQGYYEQFF,TGTGCCACCAGTGATCAACCGGGACAGGGGTATTATGAGCAGTTCTTC
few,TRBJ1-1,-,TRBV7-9,CASSMYTEAFF,TGTGCCAGCAGCATGTACACTGAAGCTTTCTTT
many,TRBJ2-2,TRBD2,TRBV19,CASRWRTSVVANTGELFF,TGTGCCAGTAGGTGGAGGACTAGCGTTGTCGCGAACACCGGGGAGCTGTTTTTT
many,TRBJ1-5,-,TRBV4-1,CASSQVAAGDQPQHF,TGCGCCAGCAGCCAAGTGGCAGCGGGAGATCAGCCCCAGCATTTT
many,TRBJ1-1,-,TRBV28,CASSFAGRGRGTEAFF,TGTGCCAGCAGTTTTGCTGGGAGAGGGAGAGGCACTGAAGCTTTCTTT
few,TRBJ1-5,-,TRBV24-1,CATSDHNQPQHF,TGTGCCACCAGTGACCACAATCAGCCCCAGCATTTT
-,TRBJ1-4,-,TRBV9,CASSVASGNEKLFF,TGTGCCAGCAGCGTAGCTTCCGGGAATGAAAAACTGTTTTTT
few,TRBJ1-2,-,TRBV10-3,CATRLSPESGYTF,TGTGCCACCCGTCTTTCTCCTGAATCTGGCTACACCTTC
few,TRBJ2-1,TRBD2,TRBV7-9,CASSPGLAGGIFDEQFF,TGTGCCAGCAGCCCGGGACTAGCGGGAGGGATATTTGATGAGCAGTTCTTC
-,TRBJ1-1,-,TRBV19,CASSSLGLMNAEAFF,TGTGCCAGTAGTAGTCTGGGACTGATGAACGCTGAAGCTTTCTTT
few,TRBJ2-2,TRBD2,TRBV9,CASSVGREGVSGELFF,TGTGCCAGCAGCGTAGGTCGGGAGGGCGTATCCGGGGAGCTGTTTTTT
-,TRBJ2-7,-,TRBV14,CASSQDTRAYEQYF,TGTGCCAGCAGCCAAGATACCAGGGCCTACGAGCAGTACTTC
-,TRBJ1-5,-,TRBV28,CASSRKGPSGVEGPQHF,TGTGCCAGCAGTCGAAAAGGGCCATCAGGGGTAGAGGGGCCCCAGCATTTT
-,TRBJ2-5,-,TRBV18,CASSPWGGSGAQYF,TGTGCCAGCTCACCATGGGGTGGCTCGGGGGCCCAGTACTTC
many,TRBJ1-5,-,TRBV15,CATSTSRNQPQHF,TGTGCCACCAGTACCAGCCGCAATCAGCCCCAGCATTTT
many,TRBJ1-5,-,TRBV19,CASSRKDQPQHF,TGTGCCAGTAGTAGGAAAGATCAGCCCCAGCATTTT
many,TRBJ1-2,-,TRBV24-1,CATSDLRFYGYTF,TGTGCCACCAGTGATTTGAGGTTTTATGGCTACACCTTC
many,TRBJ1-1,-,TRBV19,CASTPTGGSLNTEAFF,TGTGCCAGTACTCCCACCGGGGGCAGTCTGAACACTGAAGCTTTCTTT
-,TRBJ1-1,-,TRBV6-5,CASSYRTLNTEAFF,TGTGCCAGCAGTTACCGGACTTTGAACACTGAAGCTTTCTTT
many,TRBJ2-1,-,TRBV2,CASSESSRTNTRDEQFF,TGTGCCAGCAGTGAGTCTAGTAGGACTAACACCAGAGATGAGCAGTTCTTC
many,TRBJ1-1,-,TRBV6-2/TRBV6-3,CASNTPSGTFEAFF,TGTGCCAGCAATACCCCTTCCGGGACCTTTGAAGCTTTCTTT
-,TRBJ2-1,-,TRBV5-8,CASSRYFQGSNEQFF,TGTGCCAGCAGCCGCTACTTTCAGGGTAGCAATGAGCAGTTCTTC
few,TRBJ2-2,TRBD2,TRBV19,CASKPSGSTGELFF,TGTGCCAGTAAGCCTAGCGGGAGCACCGGGGAGCTGTTTTTT
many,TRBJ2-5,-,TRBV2,CAGGGGRETQYF,TGTGCCGGAGGTGGGGGTCGGGAGACCCAGTACTTC
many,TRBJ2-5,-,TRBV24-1,CATSDSSFLRNPQETQYF,TGTGCCACCAGTGATTCCTCTTTTTTGAGGAACCCGCAAGAGACCCAGTACTTC
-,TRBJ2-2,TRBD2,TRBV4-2,CASSLEPAGGAGELFF,TGTGCCAGCAGCCTTGAGCCAGCGGGAGGGGCCGGGGAGCTGTTTTTT
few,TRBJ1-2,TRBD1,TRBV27,CASSSNRDRVNYGYTF,TGTGCCAGCAGTTCAAACCGGGACAGGGTAAACTATGGCTACACCTTC
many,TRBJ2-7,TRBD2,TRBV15,CATSSRFSGTYEQYF,TGTGCCACCAGCAGCCGCTTTAGCGGGACCTACGAGCAGTACTTC
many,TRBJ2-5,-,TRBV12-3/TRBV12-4,CASSSTPQGDQETQYF,TGTGCCAGCAGTTCCACCCCACAGGGCGACCAAGAGACCCAGTACTTC
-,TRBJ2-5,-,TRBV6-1,CASTKPGVGQYF,TGTGCCAGCACCAAACCGGGCGTAGGGCAGTACTTC
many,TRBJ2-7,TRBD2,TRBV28,CASSLDLSSGSGTYEQYF,TGTGCCAGCAGTTTGGACTTGAGTAGCGGGAGTGGGACCTACGAGCAGTACTTC
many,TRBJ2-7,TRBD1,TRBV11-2,CASSRTGPSYEQYF,TGTGCCAGCAGCCGGACAGGGCCGTCCTACGAGCAGTACTTC
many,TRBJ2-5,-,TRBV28,CASSFGRRHRGPSVRETQYF,TGTGCCAGCAGTTTTGGCCGACGGCATCGGGGGCCCTCCGTCCGAGAGACCCAGTACTTC